This TCR beta chain was obtained from a study of cytotoxic CD8 clonotypes in ibrutinib-treated CLL. The CDR3 sequence is 9 residues long. Trimming pared 10 bases from V and 9 bases from J, leaving 10 bases between. About 2 micrograms of genomic DNA, which was extracted from cryopreserved PBMCs, served as the material used for the TCR beta libraries. Clones were read by immunoSEQ multiplex PCR, and TCRdb kept only the in-frame ones, dropping some. The sample carries 200,000 to 250,000 clones, roughly 77% recorded once. Study-level results: The times at which samples were taken varied between sustained-remission and progressing patients.

As concerns this clone: Antigen specificity is unknown.

The rearrangement links TRBV23-1 to TRBJ2-7; D is unclear. TRBV23-1 is placed among ORFs of uncertain function. This receptor was identified in a human donor with chronic lymphocytic leukemia. The material was PBMCs, obtained after 12 months of ibrutinib treatment. In nucleotides, the CDR3 is TGCGCCAAACCCTGGGGGCAGTACTTC. It codes for CAKPWGQYF.